This T cell receptor (beta chain) was observed in a study of technical replicates of blood from a few donors. Generated by immunoSEQ multiplex PCR, the TCRdb table keeps only in-frame clones and is missing some. The repertoire holds about 69,000 clones, with about 87% as singletons. This clone was counted a single time. The sample was PBMCs. The TCR sequence derives from a human donor in good health. Some clones in this sample may be carry-over from other donors' samples.

The CDR3 here is CASNLLSSYNEQFF. As DNA, the CDR3 is TGTGCCAGCAATCTCTTGAGCTCCTACAATGAGCAGTTCTTC. The V call is TRBV21-1, the J call TRBJ2-1; the DNA was not used to check the table's D call, TRBD2. TRBV21-1 is noted as a pseudogene. The CDR3 has 14 residues.